This T cell receptor (beta chain) appears in the sequencing data of a study of blood T cell repertoires in COVID-19. CDR1 is KGHSH, CDR2 LQKENI, per germline. Trimming removed 0 bases at V and 5 bases at J, with 10 bases between. CDR3 length: 15 amino acids. Sequencing was performed with immunoSEQ multiplex PCR; in TCRdb, only in-frame clones are kept and a portion is missing. The sample holds some 220,000 clones, roughly 81% seen once. The rearrangement links TRBV18 to TRBJ1-4; D call uncertain. This clonotype was sampled from a man aged 45-65 years who had recovered from COVID-19. The sample was peripheral blood. CDR3 protein: CASSPPGDYNEKLFF. CDR3 sequence (DNA): TGTGCCAGCTCACCACCGGGCGACTACAATGAAAAACTGTTTTTT.